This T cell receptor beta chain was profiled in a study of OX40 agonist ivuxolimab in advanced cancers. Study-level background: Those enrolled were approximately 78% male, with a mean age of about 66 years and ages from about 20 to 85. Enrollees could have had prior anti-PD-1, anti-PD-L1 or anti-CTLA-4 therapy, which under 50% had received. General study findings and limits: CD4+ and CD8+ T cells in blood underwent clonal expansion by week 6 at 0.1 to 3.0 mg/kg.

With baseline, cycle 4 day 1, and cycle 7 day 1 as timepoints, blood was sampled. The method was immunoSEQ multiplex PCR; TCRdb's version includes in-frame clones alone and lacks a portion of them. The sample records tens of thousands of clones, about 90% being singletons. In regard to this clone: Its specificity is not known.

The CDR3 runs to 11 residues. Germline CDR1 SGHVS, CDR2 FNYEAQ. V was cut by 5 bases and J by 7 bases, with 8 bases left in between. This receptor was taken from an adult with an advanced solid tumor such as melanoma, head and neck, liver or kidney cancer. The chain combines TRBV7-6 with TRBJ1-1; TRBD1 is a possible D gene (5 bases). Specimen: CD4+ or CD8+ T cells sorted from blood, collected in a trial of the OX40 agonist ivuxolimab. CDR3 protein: CASSLQGEAFF. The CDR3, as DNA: TGTGCCAGCAGCCTGCAGGGTGAAGCTTTCTTT.